A single sample is the source of the 16 T cell receptor beta chains below, sequenced in a study of T cells in Graves' hyperthyroidism and ophthalmopathy. RNA transcripts provided the source from which TCR beta CDR3 regions were amplified. A first-round RT-PCR of the TCR CDR3 used the HTBI primer set. TCRdb re-called the multiplex PCR reads through MiXCR, storing one row per CDR3 protein. The repertoire includes about 560,000 distinct CDR3 sequences, about 45% of them detected once, and about 7.8% sits in the top ten. Sequencing used peripheral blood or thyroid tissue (not recorded which). The receptors shown here come from a woman aged 18-30 years with Graves' hyperthyroidism.

The J gene is TRBJ1-2, the V gene TRBV5-1; D is perhaps TRBD1 (5 bases). The CDR3 extends over 14 amino acids. Looked up from germline, CDR1 is SGHRS and CDR2 is YFSETQ. Trimming cost V 4 bases and J 8 bases, with 18 bases left between them. CDR3 DNA sequence: TGCGCCAGCAGCCTCGAGGCTCTATGGGACGGCTACACCTTC. It codes for CASSLEALWDGYTF.

In this sample, this clonotype turned up once. V gene TRBV25-1 combines with J gene TRBJ1-2; TRBD1 might be the D (5 bases). Germline CDR1 is MGHDK and CDR2 is SYGVNS. The ends were cut back, 6 bases at V and 6 bases at J, with 23 bases in the middle. The CDR3 has 16 amino acids. CDR3 in amino acids: CASSMTLGQGYDGYTF. Written as DNA, the CDR3 is TGTGCCAGCAGCATGACCCTCGGGCAGGGTTATGATGGCTACACCTTC.

This clonotype appeared many times. This chain links TRBV11-3 with TRBJ2-5; 11 bases agree with TRBD1. V trimming: 6 bases; J trimming: 5 bases; junction bases outside the gene matches: 5. The germline gives CDR1 SGHNT, CDR2 YENEEA. This CDR3 region has 14 residues. The CDR3, as DNA: TGTGCCAGCAGTTGGACAGGGGGCGAGGAGACCCAGTACTTC. It encodes CASSWTGGEETQYF.

Only a few counts were recorded for this clonotype. V is TRBV19 and J is TRBJ1-5, with D perhaps TRBD1 (5 bases). The CDR3 has 16 residues. Germline loops: CDR1 LNHDA, CDR2 SQIVND (reference sequence). Trimming stripped 5 bases from V and 2 bases from J, with 16 bases between. The CDR3 protein is CASSPRDAPGNQPQHF. In DNA form, the CDR3 reads TGTGCCAGTAGTCCCCGGGACGCGCCGGGCAATCAGCCCCAGCATTTT. Full variable domain (rest looked up from reference TRBV19 and TRBJ1-5): DGGITQSPKYLFRKEGQNVTLSCEQNLNHDAMYWYRQDPGQGLRLIYYSQIVNDFQKGDIAEGYSVSREKKESFPLTVTSAQKNPTAFYLCASSPRDAPGNQPQHFGDGTRLSIL.

This clonotype was recorded at least ten times. One end of the junction fails to match germline, which may point to a read error. Written as DNA, the CDR3 is TGTGCCACCAGTGACCGGCTGAAGACTGAAGCTTTCTTT. This translates into CATSDRLKTEAFF. The chain employs TRBV24-1 and TRBJ1-1; D remains ambiguous. In germline, CDR1 is KGHDR, CDR2 SFDVKD. The CDR3 sequence is 13 residues long.

This chain joins TRBV15 and TRBJ2-5; 8 bases align to TRBD1. The V gene end was trimmed by 3 bases and the J gene end by 7 bases; junction bases not matched to a gene: 4. CDR1 and CDR2 from the germline V gene are LNHNV and YYDKDF (reference sequence). The CDR3 totals 13 residues. The CDR3 loop is CATSSGQGGTQYF. The CDR3 DNA is TGTGCCACCAGCAGTGGACAGGGTGGGACCCAGTACTTC.

This clonotype was recorded at least ten times. The rearrangement uses TRBV10-3 and TRBJ1-5; 9 bases map to TRBD1. The germline V gene encodes CDR1 ENHRY and CDR2 SYGVKD. The J segment lost 3 bases and the V segment lost 4 bases, leaving 4 bases of the junction unmatched. This CDR3 contains 15 residues. The CDR3 reads CAISARQGDNQPQHF. The DNA of the CDR3 is TGTGCCATCAGTGCCCGACAGGGGGACAATCAGCCCCAGCATTTT.

As regards this clonotype: One base away lies a much larger clone, so this may be a sequencing read error. This sequence joins TRBV10-3 and TRBJ1-2; TRBD1 might be the D (6 bases). V was cut by 3 bases and J by 7 bases, with 12 bases left in between. Germline CDR1 ENHRY, CDR2 SYGVKD. The CDR3 covers 13 residues. As DNA, the CDR3 is TGTGCCATCAGTGAAACAGGGTTTATTGGCTACACCTTC. Its translation: CAISETGFIGYTF.

The sample holds many counts of this clonotype. The V gene is TRBV4-3, the J gene TRBJ2-5, with D possibly being TRBD1 (6 bases). V lost 0 bases and J 5 bases, leaving 13 bases between the germline ends. Per the germline V gene, CDR1 is LGHNA and CDR2 is YSLEER. CDR3 length: 15 residues. CDR3 in DNA: TGCGCCAGCAGCCAAGACAGGGGTCTAGGGGAGACCCAGTACTTC. Translation gives CASSQDRGLGETQYF.

There are many counts of this clonotype. The CDR3 region is CASSDWDRENEQYF. CDR3 bases: TGTGCCAGCAGTGATTGGGACAGGGAAAACGAGCAGTACTTC. The gene calls are TRBV25-1 and TRBJ2-7; 9 bases are a match to TRBD1. Per germline, CDR1 MGHDK and CDR2 SYGVNS. The CDR3 length is 14 residues. V gave up 3 bases and J gave up 5 bases; unmatched junction bases: 5.

The sample holds many counts of this clonotype. This rearrangement joins TRBV10-3 to TRBJ2-6; D is unclear. Germline V gene data show CDR1 as ENHRY and CDR2 as SYGVKD. Trimming took 10 bases from V and 0 from J, leaving 10 bases between them. This CDR3 has 14 residues. The CDR3 DNA follows: TGTGCCACCGAACAGTCCTCTGGGGCCAACGTCCTGACTTTC. Amino acids: CATEQSSGANVLTF.

This clonotype was detected once. This rearrangement joins TRBV20-1 to TRBJ1-4; possible D gene TRBD1, 6 bases. CDR1 and CDR2 from the germline V gene are DFQATT and SNEGSKA (reference sequence). With 1 base removed from V and 0 bases from J, the gap between germline ends came to 9 bases. This CDR3 contains 15 residues. The chain's CDR3 is CSARGQAATNEKLFF. The CDR3 bases are TGCAGTGCTAGAGGACAGGCCGCAACTAATGAAAAACTGTTTTTT.

This clonotype turned up a few times. The chain links TRBV7-9 to TRBJ1-2; D is perhaps TRBD1 (5 bases). The CDR3 totals 16 residues. CDR1 SEHNR and CDR2 FQNEAQ come from the germline V gene (reference sequence). V was trimmed by 2 bases and J by 4 bases, leaving 17 bases between them. As DNA, the CDR3 is TGTGCCAGCAGCTTAAGGGACCGCACACTTGGCTATGGCTACACCTTC. Protein: CASSLRDRTLGYGYTF.

Comments on this clonotype: An end of the junction differs from the germline gene, which may be a read error. The J gene is TRBJ1-2, the V gene TRBV29-1; D unclear. This CDR3 region has 11 residues. The germline CDR1 and CDR2 sequences are SQVTM and ANQGSEA. Here the CDR3 DNA reads TGCAGCGGCCTTTCTAACTATGTCTACACCTTC. Translation gives CSGLSNYVYTF.

This clonotype was counted at least ten times. The J gene is TRBJ2-5, the V gene TRBV19; the D gene is possibly TRBD1 (6 bases). Germline V lookup: CDR1 LNHDA, CDR2 SQIVND (reference sequence). This CDR3 region has 14 residues. V was trimmed by 5 bases and J by 7 bases, leaving 17 bases between them. The CDR3 protein is CASSVADQGGTQYF. Here the CDR3 DNA reads TGTGCCAGTAGTGTTGCAGACCAAGGGGGGACCCAGTACTTC.

This clonotype was recorded only once. The chain joins TRBV20-1 to TRBJ2-5, with D maybe TRBD2 (6 bases). CDR3 length equals 13 residues. From germline, CDR1 is DFQATT and CDR2 SNEGSKA (reference sequence). Between the trimmed V and J ends, which lost 7 bases and 1 base, there was a span of 13 bases. In nucleotides, the CDR3 is TGCAGTGGAGCGGGTCGAGGCCAAGAGACCCAGTACTTC. Protein sequence: CSGAGRGQETQYF.